This T cell receptor beta chain stems from a study of blood T cell repertoires in COVID-19. About the research overall: The cDNA or gDNA used as material had been derived from T cells, B-cell-depleted T cells, or PBMCs.

In this sample, this clone turned up a few times. CDR3 length: 14 residues. The germline V gene encodes CDR1 SGHAT and CDR2 FQNNGV. V was clipped by 3 bases and J by 4 bases, with 12 bases between them. Authors' analysis steps: For nucleated cells, counts were estimated from reference gene primer amplification. Here immunoSEQ multiplex PCR was the method, and the copy in TCRdb shows in-frame clones only, minus some. Clone size and the V and J calls come from that table; the DNA yielded D and trimming. Here the sample spans 60,000 to 80,000 clones, more than 85% being singletons. The V and J genes are TRBV11-2 and TRBJ1-1, with D perhaps matching TRBD1 (6 bases). Material for sequencing was peripheral blood. The receptor was derived from a man aged 65 to 85 with acute or convalescent COVID-19. For the CDR3, the DNA is TGTGCCAGCAGCTTGGGGGCCCGCGGCACTGAAGCTTTCTTT. It encodes CASSLGARGTEAFF. Together with reference TRBV11-2 and TRBJ1-1, the CDR3 gives the full variable domain: EAGVAQSPRYKIIEKRQSVAFWCNPISGHATLYWYQQILGQGPKLLIQFQNNGVVDDSQLPKDRFSAERLKGVDSTLKIQPAKLEDSAVYLCASSLGARGTEAFFGQGTRLTVV.